Following are 15 T cell receptor beta chains from one sample sequenced in a study of shared clonotypes between healthy human individuals. The repertoire was sequenced with immunoSEQ multiplex PCR; TCRdb's copy has only in-frame clones and lacks some. The sample consists of about 2,500,000 clones, around nine tenths of them appearing once. The sequenced sample was naive CD4+ T cells sorted from blood. Sample subset: CD45RA+ positively selected. The receptors derive from a man younger than 30 in good health.

This chain joins TRBV6-1 and TRBJ2-7, with no clear D. V was shortened by 6 bases and J by 2 bases, with 8 bases between the two germline ends. CDR3 length equals 12 residues. Germline assignment: CDR1 MNHNS and CDR2 SASEGT. CDR3 in amino acids: CASRDPTYEQYF. The CDR3 nucleotides read TGTGCCAGCAGGGACCCAACCTACGAGCAGTACTTC.

The CDR3 protein is CASSLGTGENEKLFF. Written as DNA, the CDR3 is TGTGCCAGCAGCCTCGGGACAGGGGAGAATGAAAAACTGTTTTTT. The chain combines TRBV5-8 with TRBJ1-4; 10 bases match TRBD1. V was clipped by 4 bases and J by 5 bases; unmatched bases: 5. Germline values: CDR1 SGHTS, CDR2 YDEGEE. This CDR3 region has 15 residues.

The J gene is TRBJ1-2, the V gene TRBV7-9; a possible D gene is TRBD1 (5 bases). Germline V lookup: CDR1 SEHNR, CDR2 FQNEAQ (reference sequence). V shed 1 base and J shed 1 base, with 13 bases lying between them. The CDR3 spans 16 residues. The CDR3 nucleotides are TGTGCCAGCAGCTTAGGACAAGGGGAGGATAACTATGGCTACACCTTC. It is translated as CASSLGQGEDNYGYTF.

Comment on this clone: Other DNA sequences in this sample translate to the same CDR3. V usage is TRBV9 and J usage is TRBJ2-3; the match to TRBD2 covers 8 bases. V dropped 0 bases and J dropped 3; count of bases not matched to a gene: 3. This CDR3 has 15 amino acids. Germline lookup yields CDR1 SGDLS and CDR2 YYNGEE. CDR3 DNA: TGTGCCAGCAGCGTAGCGGGAGGGCCAACAGATACGCAGTATTTT. Translated, it gives CASSVAGGPTDTQYF. Drawing the rest from reference TRBV9 and TRBJ2-3, the complete variable domain is DSGVTQTPKHLITATGQRVTLRCSPRSGDLSVYWYQQSLDQGLQFLIQYYNGEERAKGNILERFSAQQFPDLHSELNLSSLELGDSALYFCASSVAGGPTDTQYFGPGTRLTVL.

The V call is TRBV11-3, the J call TRBJ2-7; D is unresolved. V was clipped by 5 bases and J by 7 bases, with 21 bases between them. The CDR3 has 15 amino acids. Germline CDR1 is SGHNT and CDR2 is YENEEA. The CDR3 sequence is CASSPLQSFYGEQYF. In nucleotides, the CDR3 is TGTGCCAGCAGCCCCCTCCAATCCTTCTACGGAGAGCAGTACTTC.

In DNA, the CDR3 is TGTGCCAGCAGCCAAGATTTGGCGAACCAAGAGACCCAGTACTTC. Translation gives CASSQDLANQETQYF. The chain employs TRBV4-2 and TRBJ2-5; D not certain. This CDR3 is built from 15 residues. V lost 0 bases, J lost 0 bases, and 8 bases lay in between. Per germline, CDR1 LGHNA and CDR2 YNFKEQ.

The rearrangement joins TRBV29-1 to TRBJ2-1; 10 bases are shared with TRBD1. This CDR3 has 15 residues. Germline assignment: CDR1 SQVTM and CDR2 ANQGSEA. With 0 bases clipped from V and 5 bases from J, the junction kept 4 bases outside the gene matches. CDR3 amino acids: CSVEEGTGANNEQFF. The CDR3 DNA reads TGCAGCGTTGAAGAGGGGACAGGGGCGAACAATGAGCAGTTCTTC.

A single count supports this clone. V and J are TRBV30 and TRBJ2-7; D may be TRBD1 (5 bases). Germline V CDR1 and CDR2: GTSNPN, SVGIG (reference sequence). The CDR3 length is 13 residues. V was shortened by 4 bases and J by 0 bases, with 10 bases between the two germline ends. CDR3 in amino acids: CAWTKGNSYEQYF. For the CDR3, the DNA is TGTGCCTGGACCAAGGGGAACTCCTACGAGCAGTACTTC.

In this sample, this clone turned up once. The chain's CDR3 is CASSFGQSPEKLFF. In nucleotides, the CDR3 is TGTGCCAGCAGCTTTGGACAGTCCCCCGAAAAACTGTTTTTT. The rearrangement links TRBV7-2 to TRBJ1-4, with D tentatively TRBD1 (6 bases). The CDR3 runs to 14 residues. The V end lost 3 bases, the J end lost 8 bases, and 13 bases lay between the germline ends. CDR1 SGHTA and CDR2 FQGNSA come from the germline V gene.

Here the CDR3 reads CASSLFPGLAGGSSSYNEQFF. The CDR3 bases are TGTGCCAGCAGCCTATTCCCTGGACTAGCGGGGGGCTCCAGCTCCTACAATGAGCAGTTCTTC. V is TRBV4-2 and J is TRBJ2-1, with 14 bases lining up with TRBD2. The CDR3 contains 21 residues. After removal of 4 bases from V and 0 bases from J, the junction contained 14 bases not matched to a gene. Germline V gives CDR1 LGHNA, CDR2 YNFKEQ.

As for this clone: The same CDR3 arises from other DNA sequences in this sample as well. The chain is built from TRBV30 and TRBJ1-1; D unresolved. Per germline, CDR1 GTSNPN and CDR2 SVGIG (reference sequence). The ends were cut back, 2 bases at V and 1 base at J, with 8 bases in the middle. CDR3 length: 13 amino acids. The CDR3 sequence: CAWSLGPNTEAFF. The CDR3 DNA reads as TGTGCCTGGAGTTTAGGTCCGAACACTGAAGCTTTCTTT.

The V call is TRBV5-1, the J call TRBJ1-2; D remains ambiguous. Germline V lookup: CDR1 SGHRS, CDR2 YFSETQ. CDR3 size: 13 residues. Trimming removed 7 bases at V and 1 base at J, with 11 bases between. The CDR3 nucleotides read TGCGCCAGCGAGGTAACAGTTAACTATGGCTACACCTTC. Its protein product is CASEVTVNYGYTF.

DNA of the CDR3: TGTGCCAGCAGTTACTCCCAAGCGGGAGGAGGGGAAAAACTGTTTTTT. This encodes CASSYSQAGGGEKLFF. The chain joins TRBV6-5 to TRBJ1-4; D not certain. This CDR3 region has 16 residues. Trimming stripped 0 bases from V and 8 bases from J, with 16 bases between. CDR1 is MNHEY, CDR2 SVGAGI, per germline.

J is TRBJ1-3 and V is TRBV10-1; D might be TRBD1 (5 bases). V gave up 2 bases and J gave up 0 bases, with 5 bases separating them. Germline CDR1 reads WNHNN; CDR2 reads SYGVQD (reference sequence). The CDR3 extends over 14 amino acids. CDR3 in DNA: TGCGCCAGCAGTGAGAGGGGCTCTGGAAACACCATATATTTT. As protein: CASSERGSGNTIYF.

This clone was detected only once. V gene TRBV11-1 combines with J gene TRBJ1-1; 7 nucleotides align to TRBD1. After removal of 5 bases from V and 0 bases from J, the junction contained 3 bases not matched to a gene. The CDR3 contains 14 residues. CDR1 is SGHAT and CDR2 is FQDESV in the germline V gene (reference sequence). Here the CDR3 DNA reads TGTGCCAGCAGCCGACAGGGACTGAACACTGAAGCTTTCTTT. It is translated as CASSRQGLNTEAFF.